One sample yielded the 32 T cell receptor beta chains listed below, sequenced in a study of blood T cell repertoires in COVID-19 (dated by TCRdb to between 2020 and 2021). Libraries were made using the immunoSEQ multiplex PCR assay. Entries here come from immuneACCESS through TCRdb and include only in-frame sequences with V and J called. Some clones fail to appear in such tables; in the studies checked, an unresolved V gene covers under half of the shortfall, and the cause of the remainder is unknown. The sample includes about 170,000 clones, with about four fifths observed a single time. The top ten constitute 2.5% to 3% of the sample. Sequenced input: peripheral blood. The origin of the receptors is a woman of 80 years or more with COVID-19, enrolled during active disease.

The chain combines TRBV5-6 with TRBJ1-5; D perhaps matches TRBD1 (5 bases). Trimming removed 1 base from V and 0 bases from J, with 11 bases in between. This CDR3 is built from 16 residues. Germline loops: CDR1 SGHDT, CDR2 YYEEEE. CDR3 region: CASSLMGDSSNQPQHF. DNA of the CDR3: TGTGCCAGCAGCTTGATGGGGGACTCTAGCAATCAGCCCCAGCATTTT. Variable domain in full (rest from reference TRBV5-6 and TRBJ1-5): DAGVTQSPTHLIKTRGQQVTLRCSPKSGHDTVSWYQQALGQGPQFIFQYYEEEERQRGNFPDRFSGHQFPNYSSELNVNALLLGDSALYLCASSLMGDSSNQPQHFGDGTRLSIL.

This clone was detected a few times. The chain has TRBV5-1 and TRBJ2-7; the match to TRBD2 covers 8 bases. The V segment lost 5 bases and the J segment 3 bases; nucleotides outside the gene matches: 10. This CDR3 spans 15 amino acids. Germline lookup yields CDR1 SGHRS and CDR2 YFSETQ. CDR3 sequence (DNA): TGCGCCAGCAGGACGTCGGGGGGGCCGGGCTACGAGCAGTACTTC. The encoded protein is CASRTSGGPGYEQYF.

The chain carries TRBV4-3 and TRBJ2-1; 7 bases agree with TRBD2. Germline-derived CDR1 and CDR2 are LGHNA and YSLEER. Trimming at V came to 0 bases and at J to 5 bases, leaving 4 bases not matched to a gene. This CDR3 has 15 residues. The CDR3 spells CASSQDLLANNEQFF. CDR3 coding DNA: TGCGCCAGCAGCCAAGATCTACTAGCGAACAATGAGCAGTTCTTC.

The rearrangement uses TRBV18 and TRBJ1-1; tentatively, D is TRBD1 (5 bases). The V and J ends lost 6 bases and 0 bases respectively, with 17 bases between them. Germline V gene sequence: CDR1 KGHSH, CDR2 LQKENI. CDR3 length: 16 amino acids. CDR3 nucleotide sequence: TGTGCCAGCTCGCCTCAAATTACAGGCTTGAACACTGAAGCTTTCTTT. Protein sequence: CASSPQITGLNTEAFF. Full variable domain (missing parts from reference TRBV18 and TRBJ1-1): NAGVMQNPRHLVRRRGQEARLRCSPMKGHSHVYWYRQLPEEGLKFMVYLQKENIIDESGMPKERFSAEFPKEGPSILRIQQVVRGDSAAYFCASSPQITGLNTEAFFGQGTRLTVV.

The rearrangement joins TRBV5-5 to TRBJ1-3; D may be TRBD1 (5 bases). From germline, CDR1 is SGHKS and CDR2 YYEKEE (reference sequence). V was shortened by 0 bases and J by 7 bases, with 11 bases between the two germline ends. The CDR3 is made up of 14 amino acids. CDR3 protein: CASSLEGVWNTIYF. The CDR3 region has the DNA TGTGCCAGCAGCTTGGAAGGGGTTTGGAACACCATATATTTT.

The genes are TRBV2 and TRBJ1-2; D not resolved. The V end lost 6 bases, the J end lost 3 bases, and 11 bases lay between the germline ends. The germline V gene has CDR1 SNHLY and CDR2 FYNNEI. The CDR3 loop spans 13 amino acids. For the CDR3, the DNA is TGTGCCAGCAGGTTGAACGAGGACTATGGCTACACCTTC. Translated: CASRLNEDYGYTF.

This chain uses TRBV7-9 with TRBJ2-7; possible D gene TRBD2, 5 bases. V gave up 1 base and J gave up 3 bases, with 13 bases separating them. This CDR3 is built from 15 residues. Germline values: CDR1 SEHNR, CDR2 FQNEAQ (reference sequence). The CDR3 spells CASSLGRGSVYEQYF. The CDR3, as DNA: TGTGCCAGCAGCTTAGGAAGAGGGTCCGTCTACGAGCAGTACTTC.

The chain combines TRBV29-1 with TRBJ1-1; 8 nucleotides agree with TRBD1. The CDR3 covers 13 residues. Germline V gives CDR1 SQVTM, CDR2 ANQGSEA. Germline trimming cut 1 base from V and 3 bases from J; bases unmatched to any gene: 1. The DNA for the CDR3 is TGCAGCGTTGAAGCACAGGGGGACACTGAAGCTTTCTTT. Its translation: CSVEAQGDTEAFF.

This clone was seen once. This chain uses TRBV4-2 with TRBJ1-3, with D tentatively TRBD1 (5 bases). Per germline, CDR1 LGHNA and CDR2 YNFKEQ. The CDR3 sequence is 16 residues long. Trimming stripped 3 bases from V and 0 bases from J, with 12 bases between. CDR3 bases: TGTGCCAGCAGCCACCCGGGGGTCCCCTCTGGAAACACCATATATTTT. It translates to CASSHPGVPSGNTIYF.

The gene calls are TRBV9 and TRBJ2-5; 7 bases map to TRBD2. V lost 3 bases to trimming and J lost 5 bases; unmatched junction nucleotides: 13. The CDR3 loop spans 16 amino acids. Germline lookup yields CDR1 SGDLS and CDR2 YYNGEE. Here the CDR3 reads CASSGGSSGGWETQYF. CDR3 bases: TGTGCCAGCAGCGGGGGGTCTAGCGGAGGGTGGGAGACCCAGTACTTC.

The table lists this clone with a few counts. The chain carries TRBV12-3 or TRBV12-4 and TRBJ1-5, with unresolved D. The CDR3 is 13 amino acids. V dropped 3 bases and J dropped 1 base, with 4 bases sitting between them. CDR3 loop: CASSFESNQPQHF. CDR3 sequence (DNA): TGTGCCAGCAGTTTCGAGAGCAATCAGCCCCAGCATTTT.

The chain employs TRBV6-5 and TRBJ2-7, with a weak D call TRBD1 (6 bases). This CDR3 has 13 residues. In germline, CDR1 is MNHEY, CDR2 SVGAGI. The V end lost 10 bases, the J end lost 1 base, and 14 bases lay between the germline ends. The chain's CDR3 is CATWTDLSYEQYF. CDR3 nucleotide sequence: TGTGCCACCTGGACAGACCTATCCTACGAGCAGTACTTC.

The V and J genes are TRBV19 and TRBJ2-7; 16 bases map to TRBD2. The CDR3 runs 16 residues. Germline V gene lookup returns CDR1 LNHDA and CDR2 SQIVND (reference sequence). V lost 5 bases to trimming and J lost 5 bases; unmatched junction nucleotides: 6. CDR3 sequence (DNA): TGTGCCAGTAGTCTTGGGACTAGCGGGGGGGCCCACGAGCAGTACTTC. It translates to CASSLGTSGGAHEQYF.

The rearrangement links TRBV7-3 to TRBJ2-7; tentative D call: TRBD2 (5 bases). Trimming cost V 2 bases and J 5 bases, with 10 bases left between them. CDR1 is SGHTA, CDR2 FQGTGA, per germline. This CDR3 contains 13 residues. The CDR3 sequence: CASSLWENDEQYF. The CDR3, as DNA: TGTGCCAGCAGCTTATGGGAGAACGACGAGCAGTACTTC.

The chain has TRBV5-1 and TRBJ2-1, with 13 bases fitting TRBD2. From germline, CDR1 is SGHRS and CDR2 YFSETQ. Trimming at V came to 0 bases and at J to 10 bases, leaving 4 bases not matched to a gene. CDR3 length: 15 residues. CDR3 sequence reads: CASSLEGLAGREQFF. CDR3 bases: TGCGCCAGCAGCTTGGAGGGACTAGCGGGACGGGAGCAGTTCTTC.

The V gene is TRBV12-3 or TRBV12-4, the J gene TRBJ1-4, with 7 bases lining up with TRBD1. Germline trimming cut 6 bases from V and 7 bases from J; bases unmatched to any gene: 5. The CDR3 runs 13 residues. CDR3 DNA sequence: TGTGCCAGCAGAAGGGGACAGCTTGAAAAACTGTTTTTT. This translates into CASRRGQLEKLFF.

The CDR3: CASSPGGQPNYGYTF. DNA for the CDR3: TGTGCCAGCAGCCCCGGGGGACAGCCTAACTATGGCTACACCTTC. This chain links TRBV9 with TRBJ1-2; 7 nucleotides line up with TRBD1. Losses at the gene ends were 4 bases for V and 0 bases for J; bases not matched to a gene: 6. This CDR3 spans 15 amino acids. Germline V gene sequence: CDR1 SGDLS, CDR2 YYNGEE.

This chain connects TRBV19 to TRBJ1-2, with a tentative D call TRBD1 (6 bases). The ends were cut back, 7 bases at V and 0 bases at J, with 15 bases in the middle. CDR1 and CDR2 from the germline V gene are LNHDA and SQIVND (reference sequence). The CDR3 consists of 15 residues. CDR3 DNA sequence: TGTGCCAGTACCGATGGACAGAGAGCTAACTATGGCTACACCTTC. Protein sequence: CASTDGQRANYGYTF.

The chain combines TRBV19 with TRBJ2-2; maybe TRBD1 (5 bases). The CDR3 runs 16 residues. CDR1 is LNHDA and CDR2 is SQIVND in the germline V gene (reference sequence). The V and J ends lost 3 bases and 6 bases respectively, with 17 bases between them. The CDR3 DNA sequence: TGTGCCAGTAGTATCAGGGCTAGGGCAACCTCCGGGGAGCTGTTTTTT. Translation: CASSIRARATSGELFF.

This clone was detected once. This chain links TRBV7-8 with TRBJ1-1; 7 nucleotides match TRBD1. Germline lookup yields CDR1 SGHVS and CDR2 FQNEAQ. The CDR3 contains 15 residues. J lost 6 bases, V lost 2 bases, and 9 bases had no gene match. The CDR3 is CASSLSGQTGAEAFF. The CDR3 DNA reads as TGTGCCAGCAGCTTATCGGGACAGACGGGAGCTGAAGCTTTCTTT.

The rearrangement joins TRBV4-1 to TRBJ2-3; 9 bases match TRBD1. The CDR3 is 14 amino acids. J gave up 1 base and V 4 bases, and 0 bases lay outside the gene matches. CDR1 is MGHRA, CDR2 YSYEKL, per germline. Written as DNA, the CDR3 is TGCGCCAGCAGCCGGGACAGGGGCACAGATACGCAGTATTTT. It yields the protein CASSRDRGTDTQYF.

The J gene is TRBJ2-3, the V gene TRBV28; D is perhaps TRBD2 (5 bases). Germline lookup yields CDR1 MDHEN and CDR2 SYDVKM. The CDR3 runs 14 residues. V was shortened by 3 bases and J by 0 bases, with 7 bases between the two germline ends. CDR3 DNA sequence: TGTGCCAGCAGTTTTTGGACTAGCACAGATACGCAGTATTTT. Its protein product is CASSFWTSTDTQYF.

DNA of the CDR3: TGTGCCAGCAGCGTAGCAGGGAACACCGGGGAGCTGTTTTTT. It translates to CASSVAGNTGELFF. This chain joins TRBV9 and TRBJ2-2; D gene unclear. V was pared by 0 bases and J by 1 base, with 4 bases between. Germline CDR1 reads SGDLS; CDR2 reads YYNGEE. The CDR3 has 14 amino acids.

V usage is TRBV20-1 and J usage is TRBJ1-1; D uncertain. The CDR3 totals 11 residues. Germline CDR1 reads DFQATT; CDR2 reads SNEGSKA (reference sequence). The V end was cut by 4 bases, the J end by 5 bases, with 8 bases between. The CDR3 sequence: CSANFRTEAFF. In DNA form, the CDR3 reads TGCAGTGCTAATTTCAGGACTGAAGCTTTCTTT.

This clone showed up just a few times. The chain has TRBV5-1 and TRBJ2-3, with 7 bases aligning to TRBD1. V lost 4 bases to trimming and J lost 6 bases; unmatched junction nucleotides: 2. The CDR3 spans 12 residues. Germline assignment: CDR1 SGHRS and CDR2 YFSETQ. The CDR3 DNA is TGCGCCAGCAGCACGACAGGGGATACGCAGTATTTT. Its protein product is CASSTTGDTQYF.

The chain joins TRBV27 to TRBJ2-7; 7 nucleotides match TRBD2. This CDR3 region has 13 residues. Germline CDR1 reads MNHEY; CDR2 reads SMNVEV (reference sequence). J gave up 6 bases and V 4 bases, and 6 bases lay outside the gene matches. The CDR3 nucleotides are TGTGCCAGCAGTTCCCGGGAGGTAGGCGAGCAGTACTTC. It specifies CASSSREVGEQYF.

J is TRBJ2-2 and V is TRBV6-5; TRBD2 is a possible D gene (5 bases). Trimming pared 7 bases from V and 8 bases from J, leaving 17 bases between. The length of the CDR3 is 14 residues. Germline V lookup: CDR1 MNHEY, CDR2 SVGAGI. The CDR3 bases are TGTGCCAGCACCCGTCTCCGGGGTGGAGGGGAGCTGTTTTTT. Amino acid sequence: CASTRLRGGGELFF.

The rearrangement links TRBV29-1 to TRBJ2-3; possible D gene TRBD1, 6 bases. Trimming pared 7 bases from V and 9 bases from J, leaving 17 bases between. This CDR3 is 12 amino acids long. The V gene's germline CDR1 is SQVTM and CDR2 ANQGSEA. CDR3 bases: TGCAGCGCAATGACGAGGGGGTTCACGCAGTATTTT. Its protein product is CSAMTRGFTQYF.

The gene calls are TRBV5-6 and TRBJ2-7; TRBD2 is a possible D gene (5 bases). The V and J ends lost 4 bases and 6 bases respectively, with 20 bases between them. CDR3 length: 15 residues. Germline V gene lookup returns CDR1 SGHDT and CDR2 YYEEEE. The CDR3 sequence: CASSRGSGSRGEQYF. For the CDR3, the DNA is TGTGCCAGCAGCCGAGGGTCAGGAAGCCGCGGCGAGCAGTACTTC.

V and J are TRBV6-5 and TRBJ2-4; 7 bases match TRBD1. CDR1 and CDR2 from the germline V gene are MNHEY and SVGAGI. V trimming: 6 bases; J trimming: 8 bases; junction bases outside the gene matches: 7. CDR3 length equals 13 residues. CDR3 sequence (DNA): TGTGCCAGCAGGGGGACAGCAATGGACATTCAGTACTTC. Encoded protein: CASRGTAMDIQYF.

The chain links TRBV19 to TRBJ2-7; a possible D gene is TRBD1 (6 bases). The length of the CDR3 is 14 residues. Trimming left V 7 bases short and J 6 bases short, with 19 bases between. Germline values: CDR1 LNHDA, CDR2 SQIVND (reference sequence). CDR3 in DNA: TGTGCCAGTACTAAAACAGGGTTAGTCGCCGAGCAGTACTTC. This encodes CASTKTGLVAEQYF.

V is TRBV18 and J is TRBJ2-7; a weak D match, TRBD1 (6 bases). V lost 1 base and J lost 6, with 19 bases in between. The CDR3 covers 16 residues. CDR1 is KGHSH and CDR2 is LQKENI in the germline V gene. CDR3 in DNA: TGTGCCAGCTCACCACAGCGCGTTCCGGACAGCACCGAGCAGTACTTC. Translated: CASSPQRVPDSTEQYF.